One and the same sample provided the 20 T cell receptor beta chains below, sequenced in a study of graft-versus-host responses after intestinal transplantation (dated by TCRdb to the early 2020s). Which antigens these TCRs recognize remains unknown. The meaning of the sample's time point label: cells obtained before transplantation from donor or recipient. The library was obtained by the immunoSEQ multiplex PCR assay. TCRdb provides this immuneACCESS table in a form limited to in-frame rearrangements. Some clones are lacking; in checked studies, under half of them reflect an unresolved V gene, and why the rest are absent is not known. The sample contains about 90,000 clones, about 88% of them found a single time. More than 0.25% of the sample is taken by the ten largest. The sequencing used unstimulated CD4+ T cells sorted from spleen or lymph node cells, collected before transplant. The receptors come from a human donor who was the organ donor for an intestinal transplant.

The chain has TRBV6-5 and TRBJ2-2; 7 nucleotides agree with TRBD1. V shed 7 bases, J shed 1 base, and the junction held 6 bases outside the gene matches. The CDR3 runs 15 residues. The V gene's germline CDR1 is MNHEY and CDR2 SVGAGI. The CDR3 protein is CASNIHRGNTGELFF. In nucleotides, the CDR3 is TGTGCCAGCAACATCCACAGGGGGAACACCGGGGAGCTGTTTTTT.

The chain recombines TRBV7-6 with TRBJ2-7, with D possibly being TRBD1 (7 bases). The germline V gene has CDR1 SGHVS and CDR2 FNYEAQ. The CDR3 length is 15 residues. Trimming pared 5 bases from V and 3 bases from J, leaving 17 bases between. The CDR3 here is CASSGGLGQLYEQYF. The CDR3 DNA is TGTGCCAGCAGCGGGGGACTGGGACAGCTCTACGAGCAGTACTTC.

This sequence joins TRBV7-8 and TRBJ2-1, with 9 bases aligning to TRBD1. V dropped 8 bases and J dropped 3; count of bases not matched to a gene: 5. This CDR3 has 14 residues. Looked up from germline, CDR1 is SGHVS and CDR2 is FQNEAQ. The CDR3 sequence is CASRGTGFYNEQFF. CDR3 in DNA: TGTGCCAGCCGCGGGACAGGGTTCTACAATGAGCAGTTCTTC.

The chain employs TRBV7-2 and TRBJ2-1, with D possibly being TRBD2 (6 bases). The CDR3 runs to 14 residues. Germline V gives CDR1 SGHTA, CDR2 FQGNSA. V was clipped by 3 bases and J by 4 bases, with 10 bases between them. CDR3 nucleotides: TGTGCCAGCAGCTTTCTAGCGAAATACAATGAGCAGTTCTTC. Translated: CASSFLAKYNEQFF.

To note about this clone: Different DNA sequences within this sample yield the same CDR3. This chain links TRBV18 with TRBJ2-5; D may be TRBD1 (5 bases). The V gene lost 0 bases and the J gene lost 4 bases, with 6 bases spanning the gap. Germline lookup yields CDR1 KGHSH and CDR2 LQKENI. CDR3 length: 13 amino acids. The CDR3 region is CASSPPQGETQYF. CDR3 in DNA: TGTGCCAGCTCACCACCGCAGGGAGAGACCCAGTACTTC.

V gene TRBV5-5 combines with J gene TRBJ1-4; no firm D call. The CDR3 covers 13 residues. Trimming removed 4 bases from V and 7 bases from J, with 11 bases in between. Germline V gene data show CDR1 as SGHKS and CDR2 as YYEKEE (reference sequence). The CDR3 protein is CASSPISVEKLFF. CDR3 DNA: TGTGCCAGCAGCCCAATCTCGGTTGAAAAACTGTTTTTT. Combining the CDR3 with reference TRBV5-5 and TRBJ1-4 gives the whole variable domain DAGVTQSPTHLIKTRGQQVTLRCSPISGHKSVSWYQQVLGQGPQFIFQYYEKEERGRGNFPDRFSARQFPNYSSELNVNALLLGDSALYLCASSPISVEKLFFGSGTQLSVL.

The chain links TRBV7-2 to TRBJ2-3, with TRBD2 as a possible D gene (7 bases). This CDR3 spans 15 amino acids. Per the germline V gene, CDR1 is SGHTA and CDR2 is FQGNSA. V lost 1 base to trimming and J lost 0 bases, with 8 bases between them. In nucleotides, the CDR3 is TGTGCCAGCAGCTTAGAGGGGGGGAGCACAGATACGCAGTATTTT. Translated: CASSLEGGSTDTQYF. The full variable domain, its missing parts supplied by reference TRBV7-2 and TRBJ2-3, is GAGVSQSPSNKVTEKGKDVELRCDPISGHTALYWYRQSLGQGLEFLIYFQGNSAPDKSGLPSDRFSAERTGGSVSTLTIQRTQQEDSAVYLCASSLEGGSTDTQYFGPGTRLTVL.

The V gene is TRBV27, the J gene TRBJ1-5; 7 bases line up with TRBD1. Germline trimming cut 3 bases from V and 2 bases from J; bases unmatched to any gene: 4. The CDR3 length is 15 residues. The germline gives CDR1 MNHEY, CDR2 SMNVEV (reference sequence). In DNA form, the CDR3 reads TGTGCCAGCAGTTTCTTCGGACAGGGCAATCAGCCCCAGCATTTT. Amino acid sequence: CASSFFGQGNQPQHF.

This chain uses TRBV7-9 with TRBJ1-4; TRBD1 aligns across 11 bases. The CDR3 loop spans 15 amino acids. The germline CDR1 and CDR2 sequences are SEHNR and FQNEAQ (reference sequence). J was trimmed by 8 bases and V by 5 bases; bases with no gene match: 7. The CDR3: CASSPNRDRGEKLFF. In DNA, the CDR3 is TGTGCCAGCAGCCCAAACCGGGACAGGGGGGAAAAACTGTTTTTT.

The sample holds one count of this clone. The chain combines TRBV5-1 with TRBJ2-3, with 9 bases fitting TRBD1. The V gene's germline CDR1 is SGHRS and CDR2 YFSETQ. The CDR3 contains 14 residues. With 4 bases clipped from V and 6 bases from J, the junction kept 6 bases outside the gene matches. The CDR3 is CASSLGQGFDTQYF. CDR3 bases: TGCGCCAGCAGCCTCGGACAGGGGTTCGATACGCAGTATTTT.

The rearrangement joins TRBV11-3 to TRBJ2-1; possibly TRBD2 for D (6 bases). The ends were cut back, 4 bases at V and 2 bases at J, with 15 bases in the middle. The CDR3 length is 16 residues. CDR1 is SGHNT and CDR2 is YENEEA in the germline V gene. The CDR3 DNA sequence: TGTGCCAGCAGCTCGCGCTGGGAGGCGACCTACAATGAGCAGTTCTTC. It specifies CASSSRWEATYNEQFF.

This sequence joins TRBV5-1 and TRBJ2-1; the D gene is possibly TRBD2 (6 bases). Germline CDR1 is SGHRS and CDR2 is YFSETQ. The CDR3 consists of 18 residues. Deletions cut 0 bases from V and 7 bases from J, with 23 bases between. CDR3 coding DNA: TGCGCCAGCAGCTTGGGGGTTTCGATAGCGGTAAATAAAAATGAGCAGTTCTTC. The encoded protein is CASSLGVSIAVNKNEQFF. Looking up the rest from reference TRBV5-1 and TRBJ2-1 gives the full variable domain: KAGVTQTPRYLIKTRGQQVTLSCSPISGHRSVSWYQQTPGQGLQFLFEYFSETQRNKGNFPGRFSGRQFSNSRSEMNVSTLELGDSALYLCASSLGVSIAVNKNEQFFGPGTRLTVL.

V gene TRBV15 combines with J gene TRBJ2-7; D remains unclear. V lost 0 bases, J lost 6 bases, and 6 bases lay in between. The CDR3 has 12 amino acids. Germline assignment: CDR1 LNHNV and CDR2 YYDKDF (reference sequence). CDR3 sequence (DNA): TGTGCCACCAGCAGAGATCGGTTCGAGCAGTACTTC. Translated: CATSRDRFEQYF.

The chain links TRBV7-9 to TRBJ2-1, with 9 bases fitting TRBD1. Unmatched junction bases numbered 6, after V lost 5 bases and J lost 7 bases. Germline lookup yields CDR1 SEHNR and CDR2 FQNEAQ (reference sequence). CDR3 length equals 14 residues. The CDR3 here is CASSGRGTGNEQFF. CDR3 DNA: TGTGCCAGCAGCGGTCGAGGGACAGGGAATGAGCAGTTCTTC. Full variable domain (remainder filled in from reference TRBV7-9 and TRBJ2-1): DTGVSQNPRHKITKRGQNVTFRCDPISEHNRLYWYRQTLGQGPEFLTYFQNEAQLEKSRLLSDRFSAERPKGSFSTLEIQRTEQGDSAMYLCASSGRGTGNEQFFGPGTRLTVL.

In this sample, this clone turned up once. This chain links TRBV6-1 with TRBJ1-2, with 12 bases aligning to TRBD1. The germline gives CDR1 MNHNS, CDR2 SASEGT. This CDR3 is 15 amino acids long. Trimming cost V 6 bases and J 7 bases; bases outside gene matches: 9. The chain's CDR3 is CASRIAGTGGSGYTF. In DNA, the CDR3 is TGTGCCAGCAGAATCGCCGGGACAGGGGGCAGTGGCTACACCTTC.

This rearrangement joins TRBV9 to TRBJ2-5; TRBD1 is a possible D gene (5 bases). The CDR3 is 13 amino acids. Per germline, CDR1 SGDLS and CDR2 YYNGEE. V lost 4 bases and J lost 4, with 11 bases in between. The CDR3, as DNA: TGTGCCAGCAGCCCCGGAAGGGGAGAGACCCAGTACTTC. Its translation: CASSPGRGETQYF.

The genes are TRBV6-6 and TRBJ1-6, with a possible D match to TRBD1 (6 bases). In germline, CDR1 is MNHNY, CDR2 SVGAGI (reference sequence). The CDR3 is made up of 16 amino acids. The V and J ends lost 0 bases and 9 bases respectively, with 15 bases between them. The CDR3 here is CASSYSAQGRGSPLHF. The DNA for the CDR3 is TGTGCCAGCAGTTACTCAGCCCAGGGGAGGGGTTCACCCCTCCACTTT.

V gene TRBV5-1 combines with J gene TRBJ1-2, with D hard to call. Germline assignment: CDR1 SGHRS and CDR2 YFSETQ. CDR3 size: 15 residues. V lost 0 bases and J 1 base, leaving 10 bases between the germline ends. The CDR3 DNA reads as TGCGCCAGCAGCTTGGTGGGAGGGCTTAACTATGGCTACACCTTC. This gives the protein CASSLVGGLNYGYTF.

The chain carries TRBV5-4 and TRBJ2-3; TRBD2 matches 7 bases. Germline trimming cut 4 bases from V and 2 bases from J; bases unmatched to any gene: 10. Germline CDR1 is SGHNT and CDR2 is YYREEE (reference sequence). The CDR3 consists of 16 residues. Written as DNA, the CDR3 is TGTGCCAGCAGCCGTCCCTCCCTAGCGGACACAGATACGCAGTATTTT. It yields the protein CASSRPSLADTDTQYF.

The V and J genes are TRBV7-3 and TRBJ2-3, with a tentative D call TRBD2 (6 bases). The CDR3 has 15 residues. Between the trimmed V and J ends, which lost 5 bases and 2 bases, there was a span of 14 bases. Germline loops: CDR1 SGHTA, CDR2 FQGTGA. CDR3 bases: TGTGCCAGCAGCCAAATGCGGGGCCCCACAGATACGCAGTATTTT. It encodes CASSQMRGPTDTQYF. The full variable domain, completed using reference TRBV7-3 and TRBJ2-3, is GAGVSQTPSNKVTEKGKYVELRCDPISGHTALYWYRQSLGQGPEFLIYFQGTGAADDSGLPNDRFFAVRPEGSVSTLKIQRTERGDSAVYLCASSQMRGPTDTQYFGPGTRLTVL.